One T cell receptor (beta chain) is described in this entry. The antigen this receptor binds is unknown. It has no much larger one-base neighbor in the sample; base qualities were not kept. Collaborating institutions collected whole blood in K2EDTA tubes following their own protocols. For TCRbeta analysis, collaborators shipped samples as frozen whole blood, isolated PBMCs, or DNA extracted from either of those sample types. The data were obtained in a study of blood T cell repertoires in COVID-19 (dated by TCRdb to the early 2020s). Looking at the study overall: Samples from collaborators originated in the United States, Italy and Spain and spanned both the acute and convalescent phases of COVID-19. The material from the prospective study consisted of cDNA or gDNA derived from T cells, B-cell-depleted T cells, or PBMCs. Deeply sampled blood TCRbeta repertoires from subjects exposed to, actively infected with, or recovered from COVID-19 were included in the dataset. The repertoires were released in a freely available public database intended as a resource for research on the immune response to SARS-CoV-2. Samples came from the ongoing ImmuneRACE study (first 160 participants) plus 1,254 subjects from 6 global collaborators. Sample metadata almost always included a de-identified subject ID, COVID-19 status, age in years and sex. Where available, HLA class I and class II types were obtained from metadata supplied by the sample provider rather than from assay-based typing.

CDR1 and CDR2 are read off the germline V gene (reference sequence) as MNHEY and SMNVEV. Spanning cysteine to phenylalanine, the CDR3 consists of 17 amino acids. Just CDR3 DNA is preserved here, 51 bases in frame from base 1. Germline trimming: 5 bases from V, 7 bases from J; junction bases outside gene matches: 10. The immunoSEQ Assay, a bias-controlled multiplex PCR, was used to amplify TCRbeta CDR3 regions from genomic DNA. The paper's processing steps were these. Nucleated cell counts per sample were estimated from amplification of reference gene primers within the assay. To quantify the absolute abundance of each unique TCRbeta CDR3 rearrangement, sequence reads were collapsed and filtered. For each sample, productive Simpson clonality was calculated by taking the square root of Simpson's diversity index across productive rearrangements. This is the immuneACCESS table as TCRdb keeps it, with only in-frame sequences that have V and J called. A part of the clones is gone; compared with another copy, unresolved V genes explain less than half, and the rest is unexplained. The V and J calls and clone size are taken from that table; D and trimming were inferred from the DNA. The sample data list approximately 200,000 clones, and roughly four fifths of these were observed just once. The ten largest account for approximately 5.4% of the sample.

The study at large found these results: How much clinical and demographic metadata was included differed by source and by participant, and the metadata was provided uncurated.

The clonotype was recovered from a woman aged 30 to 39 with acute or convalescent COVID-19. The specimen sequenced was peripheral blood. Here the chain combines TRBV27 and TRBJ2-2, with 13 junctional bases fitting TRBD2. The CDR3 has the sequence CASSRPLAGGPSGELFF. The DNA sequence is TGTGCCAGCAGTCGCCCACTAGCGGGGGGGCCGAGCGGGGAGCTGTTTTTT.